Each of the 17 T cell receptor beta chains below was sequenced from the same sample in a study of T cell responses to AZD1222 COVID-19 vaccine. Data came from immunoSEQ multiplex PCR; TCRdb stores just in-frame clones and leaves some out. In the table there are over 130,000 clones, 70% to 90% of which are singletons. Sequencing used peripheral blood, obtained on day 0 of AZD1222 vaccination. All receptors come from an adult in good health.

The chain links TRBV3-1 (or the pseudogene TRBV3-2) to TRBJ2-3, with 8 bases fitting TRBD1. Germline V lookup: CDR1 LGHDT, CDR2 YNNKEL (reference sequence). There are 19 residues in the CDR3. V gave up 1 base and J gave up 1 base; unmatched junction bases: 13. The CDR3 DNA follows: TGTGCCAGCAGCCAAGTTTTCAGGGGGCGCGATAAGGGCACAGATACGCAGTATTTT. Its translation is CASSQVFRGRDKGTDTQYF.

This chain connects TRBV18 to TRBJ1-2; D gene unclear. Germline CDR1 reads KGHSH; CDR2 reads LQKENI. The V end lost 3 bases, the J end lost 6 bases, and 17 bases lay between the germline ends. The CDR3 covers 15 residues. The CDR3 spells CASSPYLSTGDGYTF. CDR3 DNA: TGTGCCAGCTCACCCTATCTTTCGACCGGAGATGGCTACACCTTC. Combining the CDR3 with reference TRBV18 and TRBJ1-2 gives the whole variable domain NAGVMQNPRHLVRRRGQEARLRCSPMKGHSHVYWYRQLPEEGLKFMVYLQKENIIDESGMPKERFSAEFPKEGPSILRIQQVVRGDSAAYFCASSPYLSTGDGYTFGSGTRLTVV.

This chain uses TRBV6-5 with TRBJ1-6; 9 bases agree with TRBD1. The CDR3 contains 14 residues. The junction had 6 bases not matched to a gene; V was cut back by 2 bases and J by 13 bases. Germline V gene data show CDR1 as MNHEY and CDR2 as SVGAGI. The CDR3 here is CASSYGDRANPLHF. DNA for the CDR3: TGTGCCAGCAGTTACGGGGACAGGGCAAATCCCCTCCACTTT.

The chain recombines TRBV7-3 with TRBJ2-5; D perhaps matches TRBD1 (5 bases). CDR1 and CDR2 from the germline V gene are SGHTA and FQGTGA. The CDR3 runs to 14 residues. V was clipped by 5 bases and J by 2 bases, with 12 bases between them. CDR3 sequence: CASSPRGLQETQYF. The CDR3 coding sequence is TGTGCCAGCAGCCCAAGGGGTCTGCAAGAGACCCAGTACTTC.

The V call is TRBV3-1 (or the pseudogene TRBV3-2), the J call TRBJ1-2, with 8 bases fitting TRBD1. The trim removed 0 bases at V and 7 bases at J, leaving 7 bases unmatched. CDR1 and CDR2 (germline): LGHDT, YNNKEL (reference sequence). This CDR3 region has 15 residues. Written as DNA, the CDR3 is TGTGCCAGCAGCCAAGAGTCAGGGGGCGCCAGTGGCTACACCTTC. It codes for CASSQESGGASGYTF.

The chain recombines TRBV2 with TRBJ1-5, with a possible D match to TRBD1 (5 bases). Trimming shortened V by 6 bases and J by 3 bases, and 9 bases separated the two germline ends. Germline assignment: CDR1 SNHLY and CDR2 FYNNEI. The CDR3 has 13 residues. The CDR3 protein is CASSRAPNQPQHF. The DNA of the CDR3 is TGTGCCAGCAGCAGGGCCCCCAATCAGCCCCAGCATTTT.

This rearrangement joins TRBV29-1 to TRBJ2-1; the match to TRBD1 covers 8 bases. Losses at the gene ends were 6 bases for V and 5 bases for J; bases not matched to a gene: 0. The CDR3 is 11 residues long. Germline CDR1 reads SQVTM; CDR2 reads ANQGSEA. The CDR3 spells CSVDRDNEQFF. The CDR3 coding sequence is TGCAGCGTGGACAGGGACAATGAGCAGTTCTTC.

DNA of the CDR3: TGTGCCTGGAGTGGAGGGGTGATAGCGGGATTCGTCAATGAGCAGTTCTTC. Translation gives CAWSGGVIAGFVNEQFF. This chain links TRBV30 with TRBJ2-1; 8 nucleotides line up with TRBD2. The CDR3 runs 17 residues. The germline V gene has CDR1 GTSNPN and CDR2 SVGIG (reference sequence). V trimming: 1 base; J trimming: 6 bases; junction bases outside the gene matches: 14. Full variable domain (missing parts from reference TRBV30 and TRBJ2-1): SQTIHQWPATLVQPVGSPLSLECTVEGTSNPNLYWYRQAAGRGLQLLFYSVGIGQISSEVPQNLSASRPQDRQFILSSKKLLLSDSGFYLCAWSGGVIAGFVNEQFFGPGTRLTVL.

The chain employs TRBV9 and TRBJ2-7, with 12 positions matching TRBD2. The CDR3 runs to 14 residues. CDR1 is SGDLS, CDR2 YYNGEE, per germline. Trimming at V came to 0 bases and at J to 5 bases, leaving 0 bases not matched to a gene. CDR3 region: CASSVGLAGDEQYF. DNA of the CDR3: TGTGCCAGCAGCGTAGGACTAGCGGGAGACGAGCAGTACTTC.

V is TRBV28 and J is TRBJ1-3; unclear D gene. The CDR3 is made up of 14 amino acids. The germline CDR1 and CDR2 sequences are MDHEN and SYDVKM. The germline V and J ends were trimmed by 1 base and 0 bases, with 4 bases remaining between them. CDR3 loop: CASSLYGSGNTIYF. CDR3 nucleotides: TGTGCCAGCAGTTTATACGGCTCTGGAAACACCATATATTTT.

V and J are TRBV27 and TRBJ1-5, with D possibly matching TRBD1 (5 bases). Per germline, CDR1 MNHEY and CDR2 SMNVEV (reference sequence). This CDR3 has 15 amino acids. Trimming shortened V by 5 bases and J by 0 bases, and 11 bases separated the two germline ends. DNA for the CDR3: TGTGCCAGCAGTGTTGGGACGGCTAGCAATCAGCCCCAGCATTTT. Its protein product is CASSVGTASNQPQHF.

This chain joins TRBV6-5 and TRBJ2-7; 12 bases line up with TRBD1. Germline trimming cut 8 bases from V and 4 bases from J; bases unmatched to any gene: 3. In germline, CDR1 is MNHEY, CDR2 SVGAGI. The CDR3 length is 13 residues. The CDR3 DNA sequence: TGTGCCAGCCGGGACAGGGGGCCTTACGAGCAGTACTTC. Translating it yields CASRDRGPYEQYF.

CDR3 nucleotides: TGTGCCAGCAGCCCCATAGGATCCGCTCTCGAGCAGTACTTC. Its protein product is CASSPIGSALEQYF. The J gene is TRBJ2-7, the V gene TRBV6-5; no firm D call. The germline CDR1 and CDR2 sequences are MNHEY and SVGAGI. The CDR3 spans 14 residues. The V end was cut by 6 bases, the J end by 6 bases, with 18 bases between.

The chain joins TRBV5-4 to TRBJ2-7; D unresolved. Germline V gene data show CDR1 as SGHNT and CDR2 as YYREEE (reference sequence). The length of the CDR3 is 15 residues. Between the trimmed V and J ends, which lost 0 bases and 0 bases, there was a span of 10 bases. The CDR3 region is CASSLGTGSSYEQYF. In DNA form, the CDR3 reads TGTGCCAGCAGCTTGGGGACGGGTAGCTCCTACGAGCAGTACTTC.

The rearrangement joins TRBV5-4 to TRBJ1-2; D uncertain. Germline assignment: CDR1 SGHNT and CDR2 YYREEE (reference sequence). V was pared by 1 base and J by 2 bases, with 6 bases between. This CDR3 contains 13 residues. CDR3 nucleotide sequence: TGTGCCAGCAGCTTGTTCAGGAACTATGGCTACACCTTC. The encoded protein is CASSLFRNYGYTF. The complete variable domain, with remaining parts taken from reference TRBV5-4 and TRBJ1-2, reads ETGVTQSPTHLIKTRGQQVTLRCSSQSGHNTVSWYQQALGQGPQFIFQYYREEENGRGNFPPRFSGLQFPNYSSELNVNALELDDSALYLCASSLFRNYGYTFGSGTRLTVV.

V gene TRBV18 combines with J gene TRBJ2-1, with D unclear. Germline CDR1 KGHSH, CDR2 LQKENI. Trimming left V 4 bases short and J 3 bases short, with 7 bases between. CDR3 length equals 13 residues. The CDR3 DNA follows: TGTGCCAGCTCACGGGCGGACTACAATGAGCAGTTCTTC. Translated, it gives CASSRADYNEQFF.

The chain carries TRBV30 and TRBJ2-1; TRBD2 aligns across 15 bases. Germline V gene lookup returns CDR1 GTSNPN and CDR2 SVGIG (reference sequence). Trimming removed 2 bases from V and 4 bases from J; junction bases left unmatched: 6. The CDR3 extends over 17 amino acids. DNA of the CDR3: TGTGCCTGGAGTTGGGGACTAGCGGGAGGTTTATACAATGAGCAGTTCTTC. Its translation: CAWSWGLAGGLYNEQFF.